The rows below give T cell receptor beta chains drawn from one sample of a study of regulatory T cells in long-lasting Graves disease. MiXCR, run by TCRdb on the multiplex PCR reads, gives a single entry per CDR3 protein. The table includes roughly 300,000 distinct CDR3 sequences, about 20% detected once. Sequenced material: peripheral blood mononuclear cells (PBMCs), taken when the disease was refractory, from a patient treated with antithyroid drugs. The source is a female donor with Graves disease. Each CDR3 is given with its conserved first and last residue.

>TRBJ1-2|TRBV2
CASSAPWGPRGYTF
>TRBJ1-2|TRBV6-2/TRBV6-3
CASSDTGGYGYTF
>TRBJ2-7|TRBV10-3
CAISEAQAAAEQYF
>TRBJ2-2|TRBV5-1
CASSLAARTTGELFF
>TRBJ2-7|TRBV6-1
CASRSRRVSEQYF
>TRBJ1-1|TRBV5-1
CASSFSPSGSTEAFF
>TRBJ2-3|TRBV3-1
CASSQGGTSTDTQYF
>TRBJ2-7|TRBV27
CASRSSKGYEQYF
>TRBJ2-7|TRBV5-6
CASSTGGWFSYEQYF
>TRBJ2-7|TRBV20-1
CSARDPTSGRAPSEQYF
>TRBJ1-1|TRBV5-1
CASRLDWSEAFF